The rows below give T cell receptor beta chains drawn from one sample of a study of CD8 T cells in ankylosing spondylitis. Each CDR3 protein is one row after TCRdb ran MiXCR on the 5' RACE reads. The repertoire holds about 90,000 distinct CDR3 sequences, more than 8.5% seen once, with about 31% in the top ten. Sequenced sample: blood, either unsorted or a sorted T cell fraction (not recorded which). The receptors were sampled from a male donor with ankylosing spondylitis. Both conserved end residues are part of each CDR3. The D gene is left open where the match is weak. Clone size is shown for a subset of rows, as once, few, many or a class of expanded clone.

V	J	D	size	DNA	CDR3
TRBV30	TRBJ2-3	TRBD1	few	TGTGCCTGGAGTACTACAGGGGGAGCAGATACGCAGTATTTT	CAWSTTGGADTQYF
TRBV29-1	TRBJ2-3	.	many	TGCAGCGCACTCGAGTCCCGGGCTACGCAGTATTTT	CSALESRATQYF
TRBV10-3	TRBJ1-5	.	few	TGTGCCATCAGTGAGGGAACGTTCGGGCAGCCCCAGCATTTT	CAISEGTFGQPQHF
TRBV20-1	TRBJ2-1	TRBD2	many	TGCAGTGCTAGAGCCCTAGCGGGAGCCTACAATGAGCAGTTCTTC	CSARALAGAYNEQFF
TRBV6-1	TRBJ1-1	.	.	TGTGCCAGCAGTGAAGCACTCGGGGGGGGGGGCACTGAAGCTTTCTTT	CASSEALGGGGTEAFF
TRBV19	TRBJ1-1	.	.	TGTGCCAGTAGTCCTACCCCGGGACAGAACACTGAAGCTTTCTTT	CASSPTPGQNTEAFF
TRBV2	TRBJ2-1	.	many	TGTGCCAGCCCCCCAGGCGGCAAGGGGTACAATGAGCAGTTCTTC	CASPPGGKGYNEQFF
TRBV25-1	TRBJ1-5	.	many	TGTGCCAGCAGTGCGGTTAGCAATCAGCCCCAGCATTTT	CASSAVSNQPQHF
TRBV12-3/TRBV12-4	TRBJ2-7	.	few	TGTGCCAGCAGTCACACCTACGAGCAGTACTTC	CASSHTYEQYF
TRBV7-9	TRBJ2-1	.	few	TGTGCCAGCAGCTTGGGGACCCAGCCTGAGCAGTTCTTC	CASSLGTQPEQFF
TRBV2	TRBJ2-3	.	few	TGTGCCAGCAAAGGGCTGCGTTGGAGTAGCGTTGGAGATACGCAGTATTTT	CASKGLRWSSVGDTQYF
TRBV7-2	TRBJ2-7	TRBD1	.	TGTGCCAGCAGCATGGCGGGACAGGGGGCTGGATACGAGCAGTACTTC	CASSMAGQGAGYEQYF
TRBV5-1	TRBJ2-7	TRBD1	many	TGCGCCAGCAGCTTGACAGGGGGCTTCGAGCAGTACTTC	CASSLTGGFEQYF
TRBV4-2	TRBJ1-1	.	.	TGTGCCAGCATCAGCCCGACGGGGAGTACTGAAGCTTTCTTT	CASISPTGSTEAFF
TRBV27	TRBJ2-7	.	few	TGTGCCAGCAGTTTATCGGAGGGGGCTCCTTCCTACGAGCAGTACTTC	CASSLSEGAPSYEQYF
TRBV19	TRBJ2-1	TRBD2	few	TGTGCCAGTAGTACGTCCGGACTAGCGGGACCCGGTGACGAGCAGTTCTTC	CASSTSGLAGPGDEQFF
TRBV5-1	TRBJ2-1	TRBD2	many	TGCGCCAGCAGCTTGGCCAGGGTAGCGGGCCCAGGGAATGAGCAGTTCTTC	CASSLARVAGPGNEQFF
TRBV29-1	TRBJ1-4	TRBD1	few	TGCAGCGTTGTCTTCAGGGGGCGTGGGGAAAAACTGTTTTTT	CSVVFRGRGEKLFF
TRBV2	TRBJ2-7	.	.	TGTGCCAGCAGTGAAGCGCTTGGGGTAGGCGAGCAGTACTTC	CASSEALGVGEQYF
TRBV12-3/TRBV12-4	TRBJ1-1	.	few	TGTGCCAGCAGTTTGAGGGGCCACACTGAAGCTTTCTTT	CASSLRGHTEAFF
TRBV3-1	TRBJ2-6	.	few	TGTGCCAGCAGCGGAACTGCCTCTATCTCTGGGGCCAACGTCCTGACTTTC	CASSGTASISGANVLTF
TRBV2	TRBJ2-7	.	.	TGTGCCAGTACCACTAGCCGAGGGACAGCCCTATCCTACGAGCAGTACTTC	CASTTSRGTALSYEQYF
TRBV7-8	TRBJ2-5	.	once	TGTGCCAGCAGCCCGGGACATGCCTATGAGACCCAGTACTTC	CASSPGHAYETQYF
TRBV7-2	TRBJ2-7	.	few	TGTGCCAGCAGCTTAGCCTACGGGATTTCTCTTTCCTACGAGCAGTACTTC	CASSLAYGISLSYEQYF
TRBV29-1	TRBJ2-3	TRBD2	many	TGCAGCGTTTGGCGGGGGGCTCGCACAGATACGCAGTATTTT	CSVWRGARTDTQYF
TRBV12-3/TRBV12-4	TRBJ2-7	.	many	TGTGCCAGCAGAGCCGGGACACCGGCCTACGAGCAGTACTTC	CASRAGTPAYEQYF
TRBV3-1	TRBJ1-1	.	many	TGTGCCAGCAGCCAGGGGGCGGACACTGAAGCTTTCTTT	CASSQGADTEAFF
TRBV12-3/TRBV12-4	TRBJ2-4	TRBD2	many	TGTGCCAGCAATCGACTAGCGGAGGGTTTGGACATTCAGTACTTC	CASNRLAEGLDIQYF
TRBV11-1	TRBJ2-2	TRBD2	many	TGTGCCAGCAGCTTTATGGGACTAGCGGGAGAAACCCCCGGGGAGCTGTTTTTT	CASSFMGLAGETPGELFF
TRBV7-9	TRBJ1-2	.	.	TGTGCCAGCAGCTTCCGGAATGGAGTCCCCGGCTACACCTTC	CASSFRNGVPGYTF
TRBV29-1	TRBJ1-1	.	few	TGCAGCGCCTCCGACAGCACTGAAGCTTTCTTT	CSASDSTEAFF
TRBV11-2	TRBJ2-7	TRBD2	.	TGTGCCAGCAGCTTAGATGGGCTAGCGGGAGTTGTCAACTACGAGCAGTACTTC	CASSLDGLAGVVNYEQYF
TRBV9	TRBJ2-7	.	.	TGTGCCAGCAGCGTAGGAGACAGCTCCTACGAGCAGTACTTC	CASSVGDSSYEQYF